The following is a T cell receptor (beta chain) sequence with its context. Its antigen is not identified. The record originates from a study of beta chain features in type 1 diabetes. CDR3 length: 13 residues. The germline gives CDR1 MGHRA, CDR2 YSYEKL. V lost 4 bases, J lost 5 bases, and 3 bases stayed unmatched. Study results and caveats: Insertions were fewer and deletions more numerous at VDJ junctions in type 1 diabetes patients. TCRB CDR3s were moderately but significantly shorter in Type 1 diabetes patients in all four CD4+ subsets.

Isolated RNA was reverse transcribed in full, so expressed TCRB transcripts were sequenced. The protocol was immunoSEQ multiplex PCR, while the TCRdb copy is restricted to in-frame clones and leaves out a portion. The sample lists tens of thousands of clones, 42% occurring once. The sequence was collected from a man aged 25 to 45 with type 1 diabetes. The specimen sequenced was Tregs from blood. The chain uses TRBV4-1 and TRBJ2-7, with 9 bases fitting TRBD1. This chain's CDR3 is CASSRDRDHEQYF. In nucleotides, the CDR3 is TGCGCCAGCAGCCGGGACAGGGACCACGAGCAGTACTTC.